The 4 T cell receptor beta chains in this list originate from one sample, sequenced in a study of Ad26.COV2.S vaccination and SARS-CoV-2 variants. The treatment here: around 19 received Ad26.COV2.S at low or high dose, single or two shots; about 5 received placebo; per-sample allocation not given. Sample collection was performed on day 63 after the first vaccine or placebo injection. Assay: immunoSEQ multiplex PCR; the TCRdb copy retains only in-frame clones and omits some. The sample carries approximately 300,000 clones, 70% to 90% recorded once. The material sequenced was peripheral blood, taken in a trial of Ad26.COV2.S vaccine versus placebo. The receptor set was obtained from a person between 18 and 65 years old who received the Ad26.COV2.S COVID-19 vaccine or a placebo.

The chain has TRBV6-5 and TRBJ1-6, with D possibly TRBD1 on 5 matching bases. There are 13 residues in the CDR3. Trimming cost V 6 bases and J 7 bases, with 10 bases left between them. Germline assignment: CDR1 MNHEY and CDR2 SVGAGI. The CDR3 bases are TGTGCCAGCAGGGGCAGGGCCAATTCACCCCTCCACTTT. Its protein product is CASRGRANSPLHF.

The chain carries TRBV11-2 and TRBJ1-5, with D uncertain. The V gene's germline CDR1 is SGHAT and CDR2 FQNNGV. The V end was cut by 3 bases, the J end by 1 base, with 13 bases between. The length of the CDR3 is 16 residues. CDR3 sequence (DNA): TGTGCCAGCAGCTTGGGCAGCGGCACAAGCAATCAGCCCCAGCATTTT. Residues: CASSLGSGTSNQPQHF. Full variable domain (missing parts from reference TRBV11-2 and TRBJ1-5): EAGVAQSPRYKIIEKRQSVAFWCNPISGHATLYWYQQILGQGPKLLIQFQNNGVVDDSQLPKDRFSAERLKGVDSTLKIQPAKLEDSAVYLCASSLGSGTSNQPQHFGDGTRLSIL.

The chain has TRBV5-1 and TRBJ2-6, with 9 positions matching TRBD1. This CDR3 spans 17 amino acids. The J segment lost 0 bases and the V segment lost 4 bases, leaving 5 bases of the junction unmatched. Germline values: CDR1 SGHRS, CDR2 YFSETQ. CDR3 sequence (DNA): TGCGCCAGCAGCCCCGGACAGGGGAGCTCTGGGGCCAACGTCCTGACTTTC. Translating gives CASSPGQGSSGANVLTF.

This sequence joins TRBV5-4 and TRBJ1-1; tentative D call: TRBD1 (6 bases). The CDR3 is made up of 14 amino acids. V lost 3 bases and J 2 bases, leaving 11 bases between the germline ends. In germline, CDR1 is SGHNT, CDR2 YYREEE (reference sequence). The CDR3 nucleotides are TGTGCCAGCAGCTACAGGGACTATAACACTGAAGCTTTCTTT. Translating gives CASSYRDYNTEAFF.